These 18 T cell receptor beta chains originate from one sample sequenced in a study of regulatory T cells in long-lasting Graves disease. Time point reported: newly diagnosed GD, antithyroid drugs for less than 3 months. Extracted PBMC RNA gave rise to the TCR library. In building TCR beta libraries, iRepertoire HTBI primers were used together with Arm-PCR of CDR3 regions. MiXCR was run by TCRdb on the multiplex PCR reads, yielding one entry per CDR3 protein. The sample includes roughly 530,000 distinct CDR3 sequences, 15% to 20% of them seen just once. The same specimen was also included in a second study, on T cells in Graves' hyperthyroidism and ophthalmopathy.

The sample was peripheral blood mononuclear cells (PBMCs), taken at new diagnosis, from a patient treated with antithyroid drugs. All receptors come from a woman aged 35 to 60 with Graves disease.

The sample holds a few counts of this clonotype. The J gene is TRBJ1-1, the V gene TRBV6-2 or TRBV6-3; TRBD1 matches 7 bases. This CDR3 has 15 amino acids. Trimming took 7 bases from V and 1 from J; bases not matched to a gene: 9. Germline V lookup: CDR1 MNHEY, CDR2 SVGEGT. CDR3 DNA sequence: TGTGCCAGCAAAGAAATCGACAGGGAGAACACTGAAGCTTTCTTT. It codes for CASKEIDRENTEAFF.

The chain couples TRBV19 to TRBJ2-2; 11 bases are shared with TRBD1. The germline gives CDR1 LNHDA, CDR2 SQIVND (reference sequence). This CDR3 has 15 amino acids. With 4 bases clipped from V and 4 bases from J, the junction kept 2 bases outside the gene matches. CDR3 protein: CASSTGTGGTGELFF. DNA of the CDR3: TGTGCCAGTAGTACCGGGACAGGGGGCACCGGGGAGCTGTTTTTT.

V and J are TRBV3-1 and TRBJ1-2; 7 nucleotides align to TRBD1. Germline-derived CDR1 and CDR2 are LGHDT and YNNKEL (reference sequence). V lost 0 bases and J lost 4; bases outside the gene matches: 2. This CDR3 spans 14 amino acids. CDR3 bases: TGTGCCAGCAGCCAAGATAGACAGGGCTATGGCTACACCTTC. Amino acids: CASSQDRQGYGYTF.

This clonotype was detected ten times or more. The rearrangement uses TRBV2 and TRBJ2-2; D unclear. V lost 6 bases to trimming and J lost 5 bases, with 4 bases between them. Germline V gene lookup returns CDR1 SNHLY and CDR2 FYNNEI. This CDR3 has 11 residues. The CDR3 nucleotides read TGTGCCAGCAGCGCAACCGGGGAGCTGTTTTTT. Protein: CASSATGELFF.

This clonotype was recorded a few times. The chain employs TRBV13 and TRBJ2-5, with D perhaps matching TRBD1 (7 bases). This CDR3 has 14 residues. Trimming took 5 bases from V and 5 from J, leaving 15 bases between them. Germline-derived CDR1 and CDR2 are PRHDT and FYEKMQ (reference sequence). Written as DNA, the CDR3 is TGTGCCAGCAGCATACAGGGGAGCGGGGAGACCCAGTACTTC. This codes for CASSIQGSGETQYF.

This clonotype has at least ten counts. The chain recombines TRBV6-1 with TRBJ1-2; no definite D call. CDR1 and CDR2 from the germline V gene are MNHNS and SASEGT. The CDR3 is made up of 14 amino acids. V was cut by 0 bases and J by 2 bases, with 7 bases left in between. DNA of the CDR3: TGTGCCAGCAGTGAAGCGAACGGAAACTATGGCTACACCTTC. Residues: CASSEANGNYGYTF.

The chain links TRBV5-1 to TRBJ2-5; 7 bases are a match to TRBD1. Germline-derived CDR1 and CDR2 are SGHRS and YFSETQ. The J segment lost 3 bases and the V segment lost 4 bases, leaving 3 bases of the junction unmatched. CDR3 size: 13 residues. In DNA form, the CDR3 reads TGCGCCAGCAGCCACGGACAGGAAGAGACCCAGTACTTC. It is translated as CASSHGQEETQYF.

At least ten counts were recorded for this clonotype. The chain employs TRBV28 and TRBJ2-7; 9 positions agree with TRBD1. Germline V gene data show CDR1 as MDHEN and CDR2 as SYDVKM. The length of the CDR3 is 16 residues. Unmatched junction bases numbered 8, after V lost 5 bases and J lost 0 bases. The CDR3 coding sequence is TGTGCCAGCAGTCGAGCCCGGGACAGGGACTCCTACGAGCAGTACTTC. It yields the protein CASSRARDRDSYEQYF.

In this sample, this clonotype turned up many times. This chain joins TRBV3-1 and TRBJ1-3, with 7 bases aligning to TRBD1. The CDR3 has 15 amino acids. V dropped 3 bases and J dropped 2; count of bases not matched to a gene: 4. Per germline, CDR1 LGHDT and CDR2 YNNKEL (reference sequence). The CDR3 DNA sequence: TGTGCCAGCAGCCACGCAGGGGGAACTGGAAACACCATATATTTT. Its protein product is CASSHAGGTGNTIYF. The complete variable domain, with remaining parts taken from reference TRBV3-1 and TRBJ1-3, reads DTAVSQTPKYLVTQMGNDKSIKCEQNLGHDTMYWYKQDSKKFLKIMFSYNNKELIINETVPNRFSPKSPDKAHLNLHINSLELGDSAVYFCASSHAGGTGNTIYFGEGSWLTVV.

In this sample, this clonotype turned up many times. The chain recombines TRBV12-3 or TRBV12-4 with TRBJ1-5, with D perhaps TRBD1 (5 bases). Trimming left V 8 bases short and J 0 bases short, with 8 bases between. The CDR3 has 13 amino acids. The DNA for the CDR3 is TGTGCCAGCGGGACTTATAGCAATCAGCCCCAGCATTTT. Translated: CASGTYSNQPQHF.

This clonotype was found many times. The chain links TRBV18 to TRBJ2-1; TRBD1 might be the D (6 bases). CDR1 and CDR2 from the germline V gene are KGHSH and LQKENI. Deletions cut 2 bases from V and 5 bases from J, with 13 bases between. The CDR3 consists of 15 residues. In nucleotides, the CDR3 is TGTGCCAGCTCACCAGGGGCAGGGGTCGACAATGAGCAGTTCTTC. Amino acid sequence: CASSPGAGVDNEQFF.

This clonotype was recorded a few times. V usage is TRBV6-5 and J usage is TRBJ2-1, with D possibly being TRBD1 (5 bases). This CDR3 is built from 19 residues. V dropped 4 bases and J dropped 5 bases, with 27 bases sitting between them. The germline CDR1 and CDR2 sequences are MNHEY and SVGAGI. CDR3 region: CASSSTPRRTSLLDNEQFF. CDR3 DNA sequence: TGTGCCAGCAGTTCCACTCCCCGAAGGACATCCCTATTGGACAATGAGCAGTTCTTC.

The genes are TRBV4-1 and TRBJ1-1, with 10 bases lining up with TRBD1. Looked up from germline, CDR1 is MGHRA and CDR2 is YSYEKL. Trimming removed 3 bases from V and 2 bases from J; junction bases left unmatched: 3. This CDR3 has 15 residues. The CDR3 DNA sequence: TGCGCCAGCAGCCACCCGACAGGGGGCAACACTGAAGCTTTCTTT. Its translation is CASSHPTGGNTEAFF.

This clonotype occurred many times. The chain employs TRBV12-5 and TRBJ2-5; TRBD2 aligns across 7 bases. Trimming removed 4 bases from V and 4 bases from J; junction bases left unmatched: 6. This CDR3 has 14 residues. Germline values: CDR1 LGHNT, CDR2 FRNRAP. The CDR3 spells CASGSSASGETQYF. Written as DNA, the CDR3 is TGTGCTAGTGGTTCTTCGGCTAGCGGAGAGACCCAGTACTTC.

This clonotype occurred many times. J is TRBJ2-7 and V is TRBV20-1; TRBD1 or TRBD2 may be the D gene (5 bases each). The CDR3 has 14 residues. The V gene lost 3 bases and the J gene lost 5 bases, with 17 bases spanning the gap. Germline CDR1 DFQATT, CDR2 SNEGSKA (reference sequence). The CDR3 DNA is TGCAGTGCTAGCTTCTCCGGGACCACCAACGAGCAGTACTTC. Its translation: CSASFSGTTNEQYF.

This rearrangement joins TRBV5-8 to TRBJ2-7; D may be TRBD2 (7 bases). CDR1 and CDR2 (germline): SGHTS, YDEGEE. The germline V and J ends were trimmed by 0 bases and 4 bases, with 17 bases remaining between them. The CDR3 spans 16 residues. The CDR3 loop is CASSLAWGGRRYEQYF. CDR3 sequence (DNA): TGTGCCAGCAGCTTGGCCTGGGGGGGGCGCAGGTACGAGCAGTACTTC.

This clonotype was seen a few times. CDR3 nucleotides: TGTGCCAGCAGGGGGGCAGGACAAGGCGGGATTCAGTACTTC. Translation gives CASRGAGQGGIQYF. This chain connects TRBV12-3 or TRBV12-4 to TRBJ2-4; tentatively, D is TRBD1 (6 bases). This CDR3 spans 14 amino acids. V lost 6 bases to trimming and J lost 10 bases, with 19 bases between them.

This clonotype was found a few times. This chain links TRBV20-1 with TRBJ2-1, with TRBD2 as a possible D gene (5 bases). V was clipped by 6 bases and J by 0 bases, with 21 bases between them. This CDR3 has 17 residues. Germline loops: CDR1 DFQATT, CDR2 SNEGSKA (reference sequence). CDR3 sequence: CSAIEGDILNSYNEQFF. The CDR3 bases are TGCAGTGCCATAGAGGGTGACATTTTAAACTCCTACAATGAGCAGTTCTTC.